The following is a T cell receptor (beta chain) sequence with its context. Its antigen remains unknown. Trimming removed 3 bases at V and 5 bases at J, with 12 bases between. Germline CDR1 reads SQVTM; CDR2 reads ANQGSEA. The CDR3 contains 13 residues. Use of 60 Vbeta and 13 Jbeta primers characterized the PCR. TCRdb keeps only in-frame clones here, not all; method: immunoSEQ multiplex PCR. The table includes 100,000 to 150,000 clones, about four fifths detected once. The data derive from a study of cytomegalovirus exposure and HLA in healthy donors. Study results and limitations: Prediction of most subjects' HLA-A and HLA-B alleles by TCR beta sequences was reportedly accurate. Among the most significant clusters, several appeared linked to common viral pathogens in a later analysis. Sequencing likely caused a cluster of highly shared sequence variants. In a later analysis, TCR beta V- and J-gene trimming showed a link to a missense DCLRE1C variant.

This TCR derives from a woman aged 40 to 50 in good health and CMV-seropositive. Sequencing input: PBMCs. The J gene is TRBJ2-3, the V gene TRBV29-1; TRBD2 is a possible D gene (5 bases). The DNA for the CDR3 is TGCAGCGTTGAGGGAGAATCTAGAGATACGCAGTATTTT. It translates to CSVEGESRDTQYF.